This record covers a single T cell receptor beta chain. Next came a second PCR, run for about 6 to 12 cycles, which used a sample-barcoded 5' primer along with a J-beta primer mix. TCRdb recomputed calls from the 5' RACE reads with MiXCR, one row per CDR3 protein. The top ten hold around a sixth of the sample, which has 790,000 or so distinct CDR3 sequences, about half seen once. The CDR3 loop spans 15 amino acids. The ends were cut back, 1 base at V and 6 bases at J, with 10 bases in the middle. The data were obtained in a study of blood T cells in healthy people across ages. The origin of this receptor is a man older than 75 in good health. The sample was blood. The chain is built from TRBV12-3 or TRBV12-4 and TRBJ1-6; a possible D gene is TRBD1 (6 bases). The DNA for the CDR3 is TGTGCCAGCAGTTTAGGGGGGGCCCTTAATTCACCCCTCCACTTT. Translation gives CASSLGGALNSPLHF.